The clone carrying this T cell receptor beta chain has a handful of counts. The antigen is undetermined. This record comes from a study of blood T cells in healthy people across ages. Whole-study results and caveats: Per million T cells, the diversity of TCR beta decreased roughly linearly as age advanced.

V lost 6 bases, J lost 2 bases, and 4 bases stayed unmatched. Germline V CDR1 and CDR2: DFQATT, SNEGSKA (reference sequence). The CDR3 has 13 residues. PCR was performed a second time for roughly 6 to 12 cycles using a sample-barcoded 5' primer and a J-beta primer mix. TCRdb reprocessed the 5' RACE reads with MiXCR, giving one entry per CDR3 protein. This table has about 1.8 million distinct CDR3 sequences, roughly 49% appearing once. This TCR was sampled from a woman aged 40 to 49 in good health. V gene TRBV20-1 combines with J gene TRBJ1-5; 7 nucleotides align to TRBD1. Sequences were obtained from blood. The CDR3 sequence: CSAGTGGNQPQHF. The DNA for the CDR3 is TGCAGTGCCGGAACAGGGGGCAATCAGCCCCAGCATTTT.